This note documents a single T cell receptor (beta chain) sequence. Its antigen is not identified. A read error is possible here, since a much larger clone lies one base away. The sample belongs to a study of post-analysis software for immune sequencing data. General observations from the study: Patients had higher frequencies than controls of five TRBV segments, including TRBV5-6, TRBV5-1 and TRBV20-1.

CDR1 is WSHSY and CDR2 is SAAADI in the germline V gene. The V end was cut by 5 bases, the J end by 1 base, with 11 bases between. The CDR3 has 14 amino acids. The TCR beta cDNA libraries contained unique molecular identifiers. Each CDR3 protein is one row after TCRdb ran MiXCR on the PCR reads. The sample includes about 570,000 distinct CDR3 sequences, about a third of them seen just once. The sample taken for sequencing was blood. The TCR sequence derives from a girl aged 2 to 17 with multiple sclerosis. The rearrangement joins TRBV10-2 to TRBJ2-5; D might be TRBD1 or TRBD2, each matching 5 bases. For the CDR3, the DNA is TGCGCCAGCAGTTCCGGGGCCCTCCAAGAGACCCAGTACTTC. This sequence encodes CASSSGALQETQYF.